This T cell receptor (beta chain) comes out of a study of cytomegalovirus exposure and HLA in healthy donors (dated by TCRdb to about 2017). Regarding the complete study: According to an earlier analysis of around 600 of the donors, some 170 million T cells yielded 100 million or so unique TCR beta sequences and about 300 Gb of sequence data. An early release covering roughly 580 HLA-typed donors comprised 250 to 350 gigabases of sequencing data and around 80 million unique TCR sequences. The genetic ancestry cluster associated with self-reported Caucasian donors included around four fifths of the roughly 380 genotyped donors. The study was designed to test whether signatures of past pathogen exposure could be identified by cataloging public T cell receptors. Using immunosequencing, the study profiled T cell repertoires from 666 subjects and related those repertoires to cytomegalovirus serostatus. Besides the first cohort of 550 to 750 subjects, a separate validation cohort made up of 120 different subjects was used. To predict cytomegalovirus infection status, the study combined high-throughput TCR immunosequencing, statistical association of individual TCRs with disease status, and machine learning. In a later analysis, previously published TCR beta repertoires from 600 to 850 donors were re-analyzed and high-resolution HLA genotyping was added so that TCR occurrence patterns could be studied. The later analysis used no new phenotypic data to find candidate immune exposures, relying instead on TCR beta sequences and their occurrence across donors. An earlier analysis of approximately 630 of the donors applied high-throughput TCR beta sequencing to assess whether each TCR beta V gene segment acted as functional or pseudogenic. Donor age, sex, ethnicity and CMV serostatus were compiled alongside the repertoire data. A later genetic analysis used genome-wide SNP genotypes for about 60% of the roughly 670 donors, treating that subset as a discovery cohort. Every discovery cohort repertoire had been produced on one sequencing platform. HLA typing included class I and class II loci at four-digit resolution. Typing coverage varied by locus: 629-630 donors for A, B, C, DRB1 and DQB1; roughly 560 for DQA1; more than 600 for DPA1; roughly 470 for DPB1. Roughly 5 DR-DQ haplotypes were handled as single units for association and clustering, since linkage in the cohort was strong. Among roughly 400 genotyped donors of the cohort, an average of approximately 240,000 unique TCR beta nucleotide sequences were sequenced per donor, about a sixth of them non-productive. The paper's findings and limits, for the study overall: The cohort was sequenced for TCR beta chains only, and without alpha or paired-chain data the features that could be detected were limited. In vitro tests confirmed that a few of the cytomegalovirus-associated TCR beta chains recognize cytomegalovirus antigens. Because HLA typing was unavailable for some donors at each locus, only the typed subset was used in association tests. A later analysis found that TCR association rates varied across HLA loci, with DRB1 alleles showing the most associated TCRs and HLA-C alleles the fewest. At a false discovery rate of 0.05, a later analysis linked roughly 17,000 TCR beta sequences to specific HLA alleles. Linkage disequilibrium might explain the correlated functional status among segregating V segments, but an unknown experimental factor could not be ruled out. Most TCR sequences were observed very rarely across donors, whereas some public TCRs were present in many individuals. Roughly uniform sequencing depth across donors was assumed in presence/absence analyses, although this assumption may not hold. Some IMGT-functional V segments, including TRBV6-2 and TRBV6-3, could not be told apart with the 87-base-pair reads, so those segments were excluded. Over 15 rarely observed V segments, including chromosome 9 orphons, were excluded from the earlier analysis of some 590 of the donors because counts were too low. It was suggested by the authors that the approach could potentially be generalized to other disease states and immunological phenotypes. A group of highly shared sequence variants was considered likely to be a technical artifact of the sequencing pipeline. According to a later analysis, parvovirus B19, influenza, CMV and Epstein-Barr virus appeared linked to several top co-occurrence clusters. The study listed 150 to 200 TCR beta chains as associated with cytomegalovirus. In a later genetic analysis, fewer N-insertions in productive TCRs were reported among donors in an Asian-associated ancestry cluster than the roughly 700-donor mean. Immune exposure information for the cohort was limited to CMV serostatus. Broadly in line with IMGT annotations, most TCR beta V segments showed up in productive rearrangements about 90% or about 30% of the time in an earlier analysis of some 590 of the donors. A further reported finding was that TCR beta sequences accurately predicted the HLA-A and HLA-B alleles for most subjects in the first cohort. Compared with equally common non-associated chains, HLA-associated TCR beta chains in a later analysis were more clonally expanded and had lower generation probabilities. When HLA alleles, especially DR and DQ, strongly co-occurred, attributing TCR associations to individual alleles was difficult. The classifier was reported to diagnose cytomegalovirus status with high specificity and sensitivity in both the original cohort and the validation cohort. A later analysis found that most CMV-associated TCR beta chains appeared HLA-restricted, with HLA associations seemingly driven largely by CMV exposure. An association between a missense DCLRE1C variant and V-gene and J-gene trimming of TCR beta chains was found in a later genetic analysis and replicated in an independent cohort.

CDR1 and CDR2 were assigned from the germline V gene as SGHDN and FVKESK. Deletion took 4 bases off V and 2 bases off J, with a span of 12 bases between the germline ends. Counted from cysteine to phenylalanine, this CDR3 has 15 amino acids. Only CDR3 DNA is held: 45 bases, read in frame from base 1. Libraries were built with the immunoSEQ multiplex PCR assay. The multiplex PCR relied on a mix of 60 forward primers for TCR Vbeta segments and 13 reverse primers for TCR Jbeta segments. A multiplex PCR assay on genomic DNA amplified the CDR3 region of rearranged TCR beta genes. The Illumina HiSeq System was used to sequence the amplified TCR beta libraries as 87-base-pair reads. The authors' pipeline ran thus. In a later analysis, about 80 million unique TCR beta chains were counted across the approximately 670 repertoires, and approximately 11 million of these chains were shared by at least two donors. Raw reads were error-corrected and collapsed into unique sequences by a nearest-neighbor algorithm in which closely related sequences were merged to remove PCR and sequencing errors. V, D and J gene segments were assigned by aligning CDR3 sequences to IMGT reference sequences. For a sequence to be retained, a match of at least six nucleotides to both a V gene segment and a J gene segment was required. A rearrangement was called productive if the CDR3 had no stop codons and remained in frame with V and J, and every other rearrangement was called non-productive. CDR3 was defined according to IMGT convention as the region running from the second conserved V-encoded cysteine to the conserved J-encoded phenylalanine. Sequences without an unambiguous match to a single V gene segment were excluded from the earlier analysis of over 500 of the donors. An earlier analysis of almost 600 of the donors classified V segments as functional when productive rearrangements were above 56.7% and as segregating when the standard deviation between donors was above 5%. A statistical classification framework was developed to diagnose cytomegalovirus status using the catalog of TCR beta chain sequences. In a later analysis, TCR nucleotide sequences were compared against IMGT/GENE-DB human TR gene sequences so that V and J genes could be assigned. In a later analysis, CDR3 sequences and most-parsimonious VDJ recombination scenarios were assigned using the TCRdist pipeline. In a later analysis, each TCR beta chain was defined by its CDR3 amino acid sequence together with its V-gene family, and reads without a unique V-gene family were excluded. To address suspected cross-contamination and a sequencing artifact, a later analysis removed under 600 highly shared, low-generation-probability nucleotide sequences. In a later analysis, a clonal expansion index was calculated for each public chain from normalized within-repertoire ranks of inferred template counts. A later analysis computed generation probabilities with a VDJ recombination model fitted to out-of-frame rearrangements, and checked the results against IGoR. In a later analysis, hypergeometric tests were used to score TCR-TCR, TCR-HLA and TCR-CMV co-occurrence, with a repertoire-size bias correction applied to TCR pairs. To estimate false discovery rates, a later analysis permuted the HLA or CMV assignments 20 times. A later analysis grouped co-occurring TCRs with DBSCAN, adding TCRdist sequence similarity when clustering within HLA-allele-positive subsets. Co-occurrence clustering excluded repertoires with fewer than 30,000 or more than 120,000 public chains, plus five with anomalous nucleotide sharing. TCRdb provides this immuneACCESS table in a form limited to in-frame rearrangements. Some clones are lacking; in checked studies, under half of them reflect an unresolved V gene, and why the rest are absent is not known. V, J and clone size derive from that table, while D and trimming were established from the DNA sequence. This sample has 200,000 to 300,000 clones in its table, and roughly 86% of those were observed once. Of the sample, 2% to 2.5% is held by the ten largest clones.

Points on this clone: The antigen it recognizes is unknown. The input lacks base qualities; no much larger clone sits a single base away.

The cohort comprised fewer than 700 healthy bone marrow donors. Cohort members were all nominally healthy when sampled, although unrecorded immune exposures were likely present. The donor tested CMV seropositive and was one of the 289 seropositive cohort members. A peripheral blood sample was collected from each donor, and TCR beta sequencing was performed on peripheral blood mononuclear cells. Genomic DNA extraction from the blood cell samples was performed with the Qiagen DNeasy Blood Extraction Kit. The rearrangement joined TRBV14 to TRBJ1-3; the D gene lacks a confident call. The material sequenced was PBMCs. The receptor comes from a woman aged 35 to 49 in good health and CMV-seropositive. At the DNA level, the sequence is TGTGCCAGCAGCCCGTACAGATGGGCTGGAAACACCATATATTTT. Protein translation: CASSPYRWAGNTIYF.